One and the same sample provided the 20 T cell receptor beta chains below, sequenced in a study of T cells expressing NK-cell markers. From the 5' RACE reads, TCRdb lists one entry per CDR3 protein and no DNA. In total, the table holds approximately 380,000 distinct CDR3 sequences. Material: blood T cells: a sorted CD56 or NKG2C T cell subset, CD4+ or CD8+ T cells, or bulk PBMC T cells (not recorded which). Receptors originate from a man between 18 and 69 years old in good health.

V is TRBV5-1 and J is TRBJ2-1; TCRdb gives TRBD1 as the D gene, but with no DNA this cannot be confirmed. Germline CDR1 is SGHRS and CDR2 is YFSETQ. The length of the CDR3 is 15 residues. The chain's CDR3 is CASSYRDRGRDEQFF.

V usage is TRBV6-6 and J usage is TRBJ2-5. Germline lookup yields CDR1 MNHNY and CDR2 SVGAGI (reference sequence). CDR3 length: 12 amino acids. CDR3 residues: CANGPSQETQYF.

The gene calls are TRBV6-1 and TRBJ2-3; TCRdb reports TRBD2, a call that lacks DNA to check it against. CDR1 is MNHNS, CDR2 SASEGT, per germline. This CDR3 is 14 amino acids long. CDR3 protein: CASSQTRDPGTQYF.

The chain couples TRBV12-3 or TRBV12-4 to TRBJ2-3. CDR3 size: 14 residues. The CDR3 protein is CASSFSVVTDTQYF.

The V gene is TRBV6-1, the J gene TRBJ2-3; the D call from TCRdb, TRBD1, cannot be confirmed without DNA. The CDR3 extends over 16 amino acids. In germline, CDR1 is MNHNS, CDR2 SASEGT. The CDR3 is CASSPGQGAFADTQYF.

The CDR3 region is CASSSIQGNEQYF. The chain is built from TRBV7-6 and TRBJ2-7; TCRdb picks TRBD1, but there is no DNA to check that call. This CDR3 has 13 amino acids. Germline CDR1 is SGHVS and CDR2 is FNYEAQ. Based on the CDR3 plus reference TRBV7-6 and TRBJ2-7, the full variable domain is GAGVSQSPRYKVTKRGQDVALRCDPISGHVSLYWYRQALGQGPEFLTYFNYEAQQDKSGLPNDRFSAERPEGSISTLTIQRTEQRDSAMYRCASSSIQGNEQYFGPGTRLTVT.

The chain links TRBV7-9 to TRBJ2-7. The CDR3 loop spans 14 amino acids. Germline-derived CDR1 and CDR2 are SEHNR and FQNEAQ (reference sequence). CDR3 sequence: CASSFARDGSEQYF.

The V gene is TRBV29-1, the J gene TRBJ2-7; without DNA, the TCRdb call of TRBD1 cannot be checked. The CDR3 totals 13 residues. Germline V gives CDR1 SQVTM, CDR2 ANQGSEA. This chain's CDR3 is CSVVGQPLGEQYF.

V usage is TRBV21-1 and J usage is TRBJ2-1; TCRdb indicates TRBD2, and absent DNA this call remains unverified. TRBV21-1 is listed as a pseudogene. This CDR3 spans 18 amino acids. This CDR3 is CASARGTSGGYSYNEQFF.

The CDR3 here is CASSSGPRGTGELFF. This rearrangement joins TRBV6-1 to TRBJ2-2; TCRdb proposes TRBD2, but this gene call is untestable without DNA. Germline values: CDR1 MNHNS, CDR2 SASEGT. The CDR3 length is 15 residues.

The rearrangement links TRBV7-3 to TRBJ1-1; no DNA is available, so the TRBD1 call from TCRdb remains unchecked. This CDR3 contains 15 residues. Looked up from germline, CDR1 is SGHTA and CDR2 is FQGTGA. CDR3 in amino acids: CASSLTGDRATEAFF.

The chain combines TRBV6-5 with TRBJ1-2; TCRdb calls TRBD1, which cannot be checked without DNA. Looked up from germline, CDR1 is MNHEY and CDR2 is SVGAGI. This CDR3 spans 15 amino acids. CDR3: CASSSRDRGNYGYTF.

This chain uses TRBV12-3 or TRBV12-4 with TRBJ1-1. The CDR3 loop spans 13 amino acids. CDR3 loop: CASTPKVNTEAFF.

V gene TRBV12-3 or TRBV12-4 combines with J gene TRBJ2-1. The CDR3 extends over 16 amino acids. The CDR3 here is CASSSARRSSYNEQFF.

The chain couples TRBV3-1 to TRBJ1-1; the D gene TCRdb calls, TRBD1, cannot be checked with no DNA. Germline CDR1 is LGHDT and CDR2 is YNNKEL (reference sequence). The CDR3 consists of 16 residues. CDR3 sequence reads: CASSQTRQGWVTEAFF.

This chain connects TRBV7-9 to TRBJ2-3. CDR3 length: 16 amino acids. CDR1 is SEHNR and CDR2 is FQNEAQ in the germline V gene (reference sequence). CDR3 in amino acids: CASREVVLLHTDTQYF.

V and J are TRBV6-1 and TRBJ2-1. The CDR3 runs to 16 residues. In germline, CDR1 is MNHNS, CDR2 SASEGT. CDR3 sequence: CASSQKKSVSYNEQFF.

The chain recombines TRBV18 with TRBJ1-1; as DNA is missing, the TRBD1 call by TCRdb cannot be tested. Per germline, CDR1 KGHSH and CDR2 LQKENI. This CDR3 region has 15 residues. CDR3 region: CASSPFLQGNTEAFF.

J is TRBJ2-1 and V is TRBV7-3; TCRdb's assignment of TRBD1 cannot be checked, as there is no DNA. The CDR3 sequence is 15 residues long. Per germline, CDR1 SGHTA and CDR2 FQGTGA. CDR3 in amino acids: CASSYGTGRGNEQFF.

The chain links TRBV12-3 or TRBV12-4 to TRBJ2-5; TCRdb returns TRBD2, unconfirmable since there is no DNA. The CDR3 has 15 amino acids. The CDR3 reads CASSHRTSNMETQYF.